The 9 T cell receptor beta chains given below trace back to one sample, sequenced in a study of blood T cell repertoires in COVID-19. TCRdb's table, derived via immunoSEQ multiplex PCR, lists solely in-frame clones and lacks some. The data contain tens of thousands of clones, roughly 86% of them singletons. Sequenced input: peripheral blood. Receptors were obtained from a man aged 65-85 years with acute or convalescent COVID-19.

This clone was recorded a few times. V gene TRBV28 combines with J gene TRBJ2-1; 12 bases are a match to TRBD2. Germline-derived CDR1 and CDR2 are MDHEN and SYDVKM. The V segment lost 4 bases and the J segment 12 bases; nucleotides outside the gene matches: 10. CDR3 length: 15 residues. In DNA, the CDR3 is TGTGCCAGCAGTTATATGACTAGCGGGAGTCGTTGGCAGTTCTTC. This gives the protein CASSYMTSGSRWQFF.

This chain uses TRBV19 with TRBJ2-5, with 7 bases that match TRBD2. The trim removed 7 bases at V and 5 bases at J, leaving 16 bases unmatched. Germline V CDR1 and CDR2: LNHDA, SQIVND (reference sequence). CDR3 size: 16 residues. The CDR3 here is CASNEGASGGGETQYF. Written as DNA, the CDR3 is TGTGCCAGTAATGAAGGGGCTAGCGGAGGAGGGGAGACCCAGTACTTC.

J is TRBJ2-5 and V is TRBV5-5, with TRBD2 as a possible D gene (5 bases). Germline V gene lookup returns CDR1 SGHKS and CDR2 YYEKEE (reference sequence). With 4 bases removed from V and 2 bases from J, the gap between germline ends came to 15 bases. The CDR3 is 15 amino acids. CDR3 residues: CASSRAGSPQETQYF. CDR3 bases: TGTGCCAGCAGCCGGGCGGGTAGCCCTCAAGAGACCCAGTACTTC.

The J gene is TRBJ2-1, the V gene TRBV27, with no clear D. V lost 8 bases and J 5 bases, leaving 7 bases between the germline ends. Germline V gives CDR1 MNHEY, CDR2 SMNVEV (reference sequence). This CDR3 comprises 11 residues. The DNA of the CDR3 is TGTGCCAGCTCCGAGGACAATGAGCAGTTCTTC. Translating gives CASSEDNEQFF.

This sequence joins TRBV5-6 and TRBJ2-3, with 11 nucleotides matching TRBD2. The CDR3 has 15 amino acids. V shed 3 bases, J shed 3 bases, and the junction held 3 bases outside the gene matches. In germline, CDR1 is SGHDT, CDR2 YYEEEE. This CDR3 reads CASSSLAGGTDTQYF. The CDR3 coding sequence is TGTGCCAGCAGCTCTCTAGCGGGGGGAACAGATACGCAGTATTTT.

CDR3 coding DNA: TGTGCCAGCAGCCCAGGACAGGAAAACTATGGCTACACCTTC. Translated, it gives CASSPGQENYGYTF. V and J are TRBV7-2 and TRBJ1-2; 7 bases match TRBD1. Trimming removed 5 bases from V and 2 bases from J; junction bases left unmatched: 5. Germline V gene lookup returns CDR1 SGHTA and CDR2 FQGNSA. The CDR3 sequence is 14 residues long.

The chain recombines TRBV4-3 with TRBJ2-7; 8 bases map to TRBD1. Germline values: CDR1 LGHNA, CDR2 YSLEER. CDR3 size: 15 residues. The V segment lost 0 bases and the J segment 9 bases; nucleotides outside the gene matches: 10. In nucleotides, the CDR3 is TGCGCCAGCAGCCAAGATGCCCGACAGGGGATGCGGCAGTACTTC. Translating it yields CASSQDARQGMRQYF.

The DNA of the CDR3 is TGTGCCACCAGTGACCCACAGGGGGCAAGTCTTATCTACACCTTC. As protein: CATSDPQGASLIYTF. The chain links TRBV24-1 to TRBJ1-2; TRBD1 aligns across 9 bases. Germline V lookup: CDR1 KGHDR, CDR2 SFDVKD. The CDR3 consists of 15 residues. The V segment lost 4 bases and the J segment 10 bases; nucleotides outside the gene matches: 12.

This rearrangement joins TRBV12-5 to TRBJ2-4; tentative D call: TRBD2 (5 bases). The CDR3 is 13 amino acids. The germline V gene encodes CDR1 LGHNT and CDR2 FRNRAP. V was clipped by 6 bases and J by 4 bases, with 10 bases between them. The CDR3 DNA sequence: TGTGCTAGTGGAACCTCGGGAAAAAACATTCAGTACTTC. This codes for CASGTSGKNIQYF.